A single T cell receptor (beta chain) is shown here with its context. This clonotype came up many times. There is no known antigen for this receptor. No base quality values were provided; no much bigger clone lies one nucleotide off. These data are taken from a study of glioma-infiltrating T cells (dated by TCRdb to 2016 to 2017). Concerning the study at large: Sequencing of TCR alpha- and beta-chain repertoires was performed on glioma tissue, on non-neoplastic brain tissue, and on matched peripheral blood mononuclear cells. To gauge divergence between tissue and blood T-cell populations, every tissue-infiltrating repertoire was compared against the peripheral blood repertoire from the same patient. The paired cohort comprised three low-grade glioma patients, about eight primary glioblastoma patients and three non-glioma patients contributing non-neoplastic brain tissue. Overall study results and their limits: Tissue and blood shared very few CDR3 sequences, a result attributed to high CDR3 diversity and limited sampling. Group comparisons rested on small numbers: three non-neoplastic, three low-grade glioma and 7 or 8 glioblastoma patients. VJ-independent divergence between tissue and blood was lower than expected in non-neoplastic patients but higher than expected in all gliomas, particularly low-grade gliomas.

TCR alpha and beta CDR3 regions were amplified with the iRepertoire nested amplicon-rescue multiplex PCR (arm-PCR) platform from RNA. The input for one-step reverse transcription and amplification was roughly 85-400 ng of either tissue mRNA or PBMC total RNA. Following bead purification, Illumina adapters were added through a secondary multiplex PCR, and the libraries were then gel-purified between 200 and 400 bp. Internal 6-nucleotide barcodes were carried by the libraries and were used for demultiplexing. Sequencing of the libraries was done on an Illumina MiSeq using 2x220 or 2x250 nucleotide paired-end reads. Concerning the study's data processing: Paired reads were merged using FLASH 1.2.11 and aligned with BWA-MEM to the GRCh37 human genome, and TRA and TRB reads were then extracted. V and J assignment used an IMGT-derived reference of cassette sequences and CDR3 motifs that included pseudogenes. Reads were translated in three frames, and productive CDR3s were defined by a C…FGXG motif without stop codons. A clonotype was defined as a unique combination of a V-J cassette pair and a CDR3 amino acid sequence. Reads were filtered by Hamming distance, thresholded by each sample's sequence error rate in mapped regions. TCRdb redid the processing of the public reads, applying fastp at Q25 and MiXCR, and retained in-frame beta chains. Merged by CDR3 protein, the rows form single entries marked with the most common genes and DNA. V and J calls and clone size were set by TCRdb, not the authors. This sample has about 110,000 distinct CDR3 sequences in its table, and 25% of those were observed once. Of the sample, 35% is held by the ten largest clones.

Based on the germline V gene (reference sequence), the CDR1 and CDR2 sequences are SGHNT and YYREEE. The CDR3 goes from the cysteine to the phenylalanine over 15 residues. Solely the CDR3 DNA is kept, with 45 bases framed from the first base. The junction carries 9 bases between V and J, which are trimmed by 1 base and 0 bases respectively. The source material was glioma tissue, nonneoplastic brain tissue, or PBMCs (not recorded which). Rearrangement joined TRBV5-4 to TRBJ2-3, with no reliable assignment of the D segment. The clonotype was recovered from a human donor with low-grade glioma or glioblastoma, undergoing nonglioma brain surgery, or in good health (not recorded which). The CDR3 here reads CASSLNPLSTDTQYF. At the DNA level, the sequence is TGTGCCAGCAGCTTGAATCCGCTTAGCACAGATACGCAGTATTTT.